Below, one T cell receptor beta chain is given with its context. Its antigen is undetermined. The data were taken from a study of blood T cells in healthy people across ages. A sample-barcoded 5' primer and a J-beta primer mix were used in a second PCR of about 6 to 12 cycles. Via MiXCR, TCRdb re-called the 5' RACE reads, giving one row per CDR3 protein. This table has hundreds of thousands of distinct CDR3 sequences, about 30% appearing once. The CDR3 covers 13 residues. Trimming cost V 3 bases and J 4 bases, with 10 bases left between them. CDR1 is SQVTM and CDR2 is ANQGSEA in the germline V gene. General study findings and limits: Possibly, changes in expanded clonotypes were confounded because donor CMV status was unknown.

The sequence was obtained from a woman aged 80 or older in good health. The chain carries TRBV29-1 and TRBJ1-3, with D unclear. Sequenced input: blood. As DNA, the CDR3 is TGCAGCGTTGAGAACCTCAGAGGAAACACCATATATTTT. Translated: CSVENLRGNTIYF.